This T cell receptor (beta chain) is drawn from a study of blood T cell repertoires in COVID-19. Under the authors' procedure: Reference gene primers were amplified, and this amplification served to estimate nucleated cell counts. The protocol was immunoSEQ multiplex PCR, while the TCRdb copy is restricted to in-frame clones and leaves out a portion. Clone size and V and J calls were adopted from that table, with D and trimming inferred from the DNA. The table records some 460,000 clones, around 89% of them present only once. Trimming stripped 2 bases from V and 0 bases from J, with 11 bases between. The CDR3 has 16 residues. CDR1 is SNHLY, CDR2 FYNNEI, per germline.

The chain has TRBV2 and TRBJ2-1; D not resolved. This receptor was taken from a woman aged 30 to 39 with acute or convalescent COVID-19. Specimen: peripheral blood. CDR3: CASSEWALSSYNEQFF. DNA of the CDR3: TGTGCCAGCAGTGAATGGGCCTTGAGCTCCTACAATGAGCAGTTCTTC. Variable domain in full (rest from reference TRBV2 and TRBJ2-1): EPEVTQTPSHQVTQMGQEVILRCVPISNHLYFYWYRQILGQKVEFLVSFYNNEISEKSEIFDDQFSVERPDGSNFTLKIRSTKLEDSAMYFCASSEWALSSYNEQFFGPGTRLTVL.